The following is a TCR beta chain sequence with its context. This record comes from a study of technical replicates of blood from a handful of donors. Measured with immunoSEQ multiplex PCR; TCRdb has only the in-frame clones, and not every one. This repertoire shows 70,000 to 95,000 clones, about 91% found once; its top ten account for about 0.35%. Germline lookup yields CDR1 MNHEY and CDR2 SMNVEV (reference sequence). The CDR3 loop spans 17 amino acids. Deletions cut 3 bases from V and 3 bases from J, with 20 bases between. The sequenced material came from T cells isolated from PBMCs. The source of this sequence is a human donor in good health. Some clones in this sample may be carry-over from other donors' samples. The chain joins TRBV27 to TRBJ1-1, with unresolved D. The CDR3 bases are TGTGCCAGCAGTTTGAATCTACGGGAGCGGCAGCACACTGAAGCTTTCTTT. Protein sequence: CASSLNLRERQHTEAFF.